This note documents a single TCR beta chain sequence. The data stem from a study of radiotherapy plus CTLA-4 blockade in lung cancer. J was trimmed by 2 bases and V by 2 bases; bases with no gene match: 10. The CDR3 runs 17 residues. Germline assignment: CDR1 SGHNT and CDR2 YYREEE (reference sequence). TCRdb's table, derived via immunoSEQ multiplex PCR, lists solely in-frame clones and lacks some. The sample carries about 64,000 clones, 72% recorded once. The clonotype originates from a human donor with non-small cell lung cancer whose response to radiotherapy plus ipilimumab could not be evaluated. The material sequenced was peripheral blood, taken from a patient treated with radiotherapy plus ipilimumab. V and J are TRBV5-4 and TRBJ2-5; 9 bases line up with TRBD1. CDR3 sequence: CASSLAGQGYGQETQYF. CDR3 nucleotides: TGTGCCAGCAGCTTAGCGGGACAGGGTTATGGGCAAGAGACCCAGTACTTC.